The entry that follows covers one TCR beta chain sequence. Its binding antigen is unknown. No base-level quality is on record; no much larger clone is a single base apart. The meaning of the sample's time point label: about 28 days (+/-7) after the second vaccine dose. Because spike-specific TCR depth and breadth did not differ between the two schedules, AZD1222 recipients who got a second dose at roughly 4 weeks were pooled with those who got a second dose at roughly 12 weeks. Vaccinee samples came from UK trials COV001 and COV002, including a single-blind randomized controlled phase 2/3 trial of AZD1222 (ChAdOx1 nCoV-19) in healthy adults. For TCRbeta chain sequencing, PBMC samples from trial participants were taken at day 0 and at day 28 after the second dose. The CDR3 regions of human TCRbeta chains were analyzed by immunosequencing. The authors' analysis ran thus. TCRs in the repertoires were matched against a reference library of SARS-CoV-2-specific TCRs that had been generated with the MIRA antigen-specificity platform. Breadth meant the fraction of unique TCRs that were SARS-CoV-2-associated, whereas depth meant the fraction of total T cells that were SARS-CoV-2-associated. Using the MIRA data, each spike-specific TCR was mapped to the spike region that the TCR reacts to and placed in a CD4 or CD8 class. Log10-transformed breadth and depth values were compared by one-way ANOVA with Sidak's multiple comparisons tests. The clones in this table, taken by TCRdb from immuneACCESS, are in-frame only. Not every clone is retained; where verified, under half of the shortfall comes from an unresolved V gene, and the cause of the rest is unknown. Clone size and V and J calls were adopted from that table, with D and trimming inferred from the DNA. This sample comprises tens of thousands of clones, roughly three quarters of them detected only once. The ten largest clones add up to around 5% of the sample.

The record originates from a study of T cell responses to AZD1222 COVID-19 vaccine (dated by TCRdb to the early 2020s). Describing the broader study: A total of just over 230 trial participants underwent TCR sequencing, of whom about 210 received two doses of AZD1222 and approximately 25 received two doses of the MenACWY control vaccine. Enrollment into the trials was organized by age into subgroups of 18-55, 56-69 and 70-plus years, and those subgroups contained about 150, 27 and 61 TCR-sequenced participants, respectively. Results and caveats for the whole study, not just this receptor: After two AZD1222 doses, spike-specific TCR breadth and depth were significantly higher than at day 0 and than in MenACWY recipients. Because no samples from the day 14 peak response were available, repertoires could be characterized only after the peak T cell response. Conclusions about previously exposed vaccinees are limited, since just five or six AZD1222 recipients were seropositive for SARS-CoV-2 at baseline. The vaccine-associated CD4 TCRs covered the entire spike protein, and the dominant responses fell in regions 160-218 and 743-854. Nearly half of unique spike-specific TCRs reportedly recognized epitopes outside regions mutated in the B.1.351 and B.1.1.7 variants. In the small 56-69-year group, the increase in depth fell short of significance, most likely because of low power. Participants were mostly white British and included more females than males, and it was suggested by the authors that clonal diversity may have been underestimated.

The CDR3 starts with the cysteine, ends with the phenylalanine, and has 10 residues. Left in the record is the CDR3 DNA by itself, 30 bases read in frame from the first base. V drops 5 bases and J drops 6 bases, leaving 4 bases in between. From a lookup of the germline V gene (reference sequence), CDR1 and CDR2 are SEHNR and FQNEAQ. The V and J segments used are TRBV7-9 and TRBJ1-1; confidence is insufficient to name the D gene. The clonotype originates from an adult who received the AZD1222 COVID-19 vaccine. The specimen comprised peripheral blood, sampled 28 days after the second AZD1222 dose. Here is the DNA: TGTGCCAGCAGCGTGGCTGAAGCTTTCTTT. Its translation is CASSVAEAFF.